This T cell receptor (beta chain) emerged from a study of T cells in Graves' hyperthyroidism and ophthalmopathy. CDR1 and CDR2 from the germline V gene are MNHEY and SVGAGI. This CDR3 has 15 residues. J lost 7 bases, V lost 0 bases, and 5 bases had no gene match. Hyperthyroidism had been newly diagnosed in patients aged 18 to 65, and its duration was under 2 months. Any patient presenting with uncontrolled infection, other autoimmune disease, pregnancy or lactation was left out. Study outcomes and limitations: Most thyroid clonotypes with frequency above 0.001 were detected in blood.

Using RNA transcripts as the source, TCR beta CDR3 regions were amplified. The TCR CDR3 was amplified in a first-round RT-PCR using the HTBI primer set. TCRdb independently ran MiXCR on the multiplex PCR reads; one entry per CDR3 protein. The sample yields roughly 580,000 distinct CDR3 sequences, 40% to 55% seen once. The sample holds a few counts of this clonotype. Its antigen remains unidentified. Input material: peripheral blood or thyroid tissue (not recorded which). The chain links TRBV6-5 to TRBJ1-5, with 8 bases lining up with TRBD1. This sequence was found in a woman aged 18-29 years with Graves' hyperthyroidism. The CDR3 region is CASSYSATGVQPQHF. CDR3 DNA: TGTGCCAGCAGTTACTCCGCGACAGGGGTACAGCCCCAGCATTTT.